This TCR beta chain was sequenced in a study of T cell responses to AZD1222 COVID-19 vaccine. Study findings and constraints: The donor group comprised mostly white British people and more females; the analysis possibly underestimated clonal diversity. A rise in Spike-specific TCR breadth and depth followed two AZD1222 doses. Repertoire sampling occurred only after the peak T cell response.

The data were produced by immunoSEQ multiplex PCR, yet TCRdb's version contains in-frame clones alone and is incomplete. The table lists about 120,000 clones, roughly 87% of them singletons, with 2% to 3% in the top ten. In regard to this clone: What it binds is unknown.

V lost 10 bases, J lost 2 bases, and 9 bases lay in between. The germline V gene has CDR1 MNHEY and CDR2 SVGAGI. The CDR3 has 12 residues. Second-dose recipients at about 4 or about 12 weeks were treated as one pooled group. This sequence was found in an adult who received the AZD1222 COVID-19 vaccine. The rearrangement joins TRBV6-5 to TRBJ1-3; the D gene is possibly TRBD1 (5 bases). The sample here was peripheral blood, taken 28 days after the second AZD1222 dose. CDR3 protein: CATRAAGNTIYF. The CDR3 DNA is TGTGCCACCAGGGCGGCTGGAAACACCATATATTTT.